This T cell receptor (beta chain) was documented in a study of response to subunit inactivated influenza vaccine (dated by TCRdb to about 2018). In the study overall: To follow how T cells responded to a trivalent subunit inactivated influenza vaccine, the researchers relied on deep quantitative profiling of the T cell receptor repertoire.

V is cut back by 7 bases and J by 6 bases, with 12 bases in the junction unmatched. The CDR3 runs 15 residues from the cysteine to the phenylalanine. The retained sequence is limited to the CDR3, 45 bases, with the frame set at the first base. CDR1 and CDR2 (ENHRY, SYGVKD) derive from the germline V gene. Remarks on this clonotype: It lacks a known antigen. The input lacks base qualities; no much larger clone sits a single base away.

The method behind the library was RT-PCR. The sample was run on an Illumina HiSeq 2500. In TCRdb, the public reads were trimmed at Q25 with fastp and aligned with MiXCR, with productive beta chains retained. Here each entry gathers all rows of one CDR3 protein and keeps the most common genes and DNA. The sample table lists approximately 730,000 distinct CDR3 sequences, more than 11% of them with a count of one. The top ten hold around 7% of the sample. General conclusions and limits of the study: The authors suggested that each seasonal influenza vaccination may recruit only a limited number of new T cells.

The sequence joins TRBV10-3 to TRBJ2-7, and TRBD1 aligns with 10 junction nucleotides. This TCR was recovered from a man aged 50 to 60 who received an inactivated influenza vaccine. Donor details come from another sample of the same person, matched by shared clones. The source material was PBMCs from blood, sampled around 15 days before vaccination. The sequence in DNA is TGTGCCATCACCCAGGGAGGGACAGGGGAGACCGAGCAGTACTTC. This translates into CAITQGGTGETEQYF.